This entry features one TCR beta chain sequence. This sample is part of a study of blood T cell repertoires in COVID-19. Study-wide background: Italy, Spain and the United States were the sources of the convalescent and acute COVID-19 samples.

This CDR3 has 15 residues. Between the trimmed V and J ends, which lost 2 bases and 5 bases, there was a span of 15 bases. Germline V gene sequence: CDR1 MNHEY, CDR2 SVGEGT. Original methodology: Counts of nucleated cells, estimated from reference gene primer amplification, were obtained. Sequencing was performed with immunoSEQ multiplex PCR; in TCRdb, only in-frame clones are kept and a portion is missing. V, J and clone size derive from that table, while D and trimming were established from the DNA sequence. The repertoire consists of 150,000 to 200,000 clones, with around two thirds occurring once and the leading ten covering 2.5% to 3.5%.

This chain uses TRBV6-2 or TRBV6-3 with TRBJ1-1; possibly TRBD1 for D (5 bases). The receptor was isolated from a woman older than 75 with acute or convalescent COVID-19. Sequencing was carried out using peripheral blood. The CDR3 here is CASSYIGGRDTEAFF. CDR3 in DNA: TGTGCCAGCAGTTACATCGGCGGCAGGGATACTGAAGCTTTCTTT.